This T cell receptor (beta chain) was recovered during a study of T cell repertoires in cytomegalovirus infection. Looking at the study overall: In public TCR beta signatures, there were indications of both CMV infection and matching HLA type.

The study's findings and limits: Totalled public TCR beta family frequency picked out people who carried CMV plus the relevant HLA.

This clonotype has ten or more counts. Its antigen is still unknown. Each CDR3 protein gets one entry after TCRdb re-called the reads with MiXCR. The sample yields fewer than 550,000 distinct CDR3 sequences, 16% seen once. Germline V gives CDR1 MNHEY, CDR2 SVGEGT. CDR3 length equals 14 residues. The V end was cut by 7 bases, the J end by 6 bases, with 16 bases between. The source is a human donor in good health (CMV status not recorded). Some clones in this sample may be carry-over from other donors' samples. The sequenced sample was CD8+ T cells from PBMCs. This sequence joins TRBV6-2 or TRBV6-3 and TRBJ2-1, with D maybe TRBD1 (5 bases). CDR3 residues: CASKYKGRVNEQFF. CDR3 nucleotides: TGTGCCAGCAAATACAAGGGGCGAGTCAATGAGCAGTTCTTC.